A selection of T cell receptor beta chains follows, all from one sample in a study of early stage breast cancer tumors. Measured with immunoSEQ multiplex PCR; TCRdb has only the in-frame clones, and not every one. The table includes 40,000 to 60,000 clones, 75% to 85% detected once. The specimen was blood. Every receptor here comes from a person aged 45 to 59 with breast cancer. CDR3s include the opening cysteine and the closing phenylalanine or tryptophan. A D gene is named only where the DNA matches it firmly. Expanded clones are given a class, and other clones once, few, many or no size at all.

j_call,v_call,d_call,clone_size,cdr3_aa,cdr3_nt
TRBJ1-4,TRBV18,.,.,CASSPPLAGINEKLFF,TGTGCCAGCTCACCACCGTTAGCAGGGATTAATGAAAAACTGTTTTTT
TRBJ2-3,TRBV28,TRBD2,.,CASSPAQASGGITQYF,TGTGCCAGCAGCCCGGCCCAGGCTAGCGGGGGCATTACGCAGTATTTT
TRBJ2-1,TRBV6-5,TRBD2,few,CASRRLADYNEQFF,TGTGCCAGCAGGAGACTAGCGGACTACAATGAGCAGTTCTTC
TRBJ1-1,TRBV7-8,.,.,CASSSTGTPGTEAFF,TGTGCCAGCAGCTCCACCGGGACCCCCGGCACTGAAGCTTTCTTT
TRBJ1-2,TRBV4-2,.,.,CASSPGGNYGYTF,TGTGCCAGCAGCCCGGGGGGAAACTATGGCTACACCTTC
TRBJ1-4,TRBV11-2,TRBD1,.,CASSLRRDRGANEKLFF,TGTGCCAGCAGCTTACGCCGGGACAGGGGTGCTAATGAAAAACTGTTTTTT
TRBJ2-1,TRBV7-2,.,.,CASSFDMRTKFF,TGTGCCAGCAGCTTCGACATGCGGACCAAATTCTTC
TRBJ2-2,TRBV27,.,.,CASSFNAGTGELFF,TGTGCCAGCAGTTTCAATGCCGGTACCGGGGAGCTGTTTTTT
TRBJ2-2,TRBV5-5,TRBD1,.,CASSLPRTGGNTGELFF,TGTGCCAGCAGCTTACCACGGACAGGGGGGAACACCGGGGAGCTGTTTTTT
TRBJ2-7,TRBV28,.,.,CASRQVGYEQYF,TGTGCCAGCAGGCAAGTTGGCTACGAGCAGTACTTC
TRBJ2-3,TRBV6-6,.,.,CASSLRVTDTQYF,TGTGCCAGCAGTTTACGGGTCACAGATACGCAGTATTTT
TRBJ2-2,TRBV10-3,.,.,CAISELDSNTGELFF,TGTGCCATCAGTGAGTTGGACTCCAACACCGGGGAGCTGTTTTTT
TRBJ2-7,TRBV11-2,.,.,CASSPQTAGHEQYF,TGTGCCAGCAGCCCTCAAACCGCGGGCCACGAGCAGTACTTC
TRBJ2-7,TRBV18,.,.,CASSLRHGQGEQYF,TGTGCCAGCTCACTACGACACGGGCAGGGCGAGCAGTACTTC
TRBJ2-7,TRBV11-2,TRBD2,.,CASSFGWEGYYEQYF,TGTGCCAGCAGCTTTGGGTGGGAGGGATACTACGAGCAGTACTTC
TRBJ2-1,TRBV10-3,TRBD2,.,CAISEGWGAPSSGSLHNEQFF,TGTGCCATCAGTGAGGGATGGGGCGCCCCTTCTAGCGGGAGTTTACACAATGAGCAGTTCTTC
TRBJ2-7,TRBV15,TRBD1,.,CATSREDRGPWEQYF,TGTGCCACCAGCAGAGAGGACAGGGGGCCCTGGGAGCAGTACTTC
TRBJ2-7,TRBV11-2,.,.,CASSQEVVQGGYEQYF,TGTGCCAGCAGCCAAGAGGTGGTCCAAGGGGGATACGAGCAGTACTTC
TRBJ1-4,TRBV11-2,.,.,CASSLEGLGEKLFF,TGTGCCAGCAGCTTAGAGGGGCTCGGTGAAAAACTGTTTTTT
TRBJ2-7,TRBV5-1,TRBD1,.,CASSLLGQGPYEQYF,TGCGCCAGCAGCCTACTGGGACAGGGGCCCTACGAGCAGTACTTC
TRBJ2-7,TRBV12-2,.,.,CASRLAGQGYYEQYF,TGTGCAAGTCGCTTAGCGGGACAGGGATACTACGAGCAGTACTTC
TRBJ2-7,TRBV28,.,once,CASSNPMYEQYF,TGTGCCAGCAGTAATCCCATGTACGAGCAGTACTTC
TRBJ2-3,TRBV30,TRBD2,.,CAWSAGGPPDTQYF,TGTGCCTGGAGTGCGGGGGGGCCCCCAGATACGCAGTATTTT
TRBJ2-7,TRBV7-9,.,once,CASSLAGAQYF,TGTGCCAGCAGCTTAGCGGGGGCCCAGTACTTC
TRBJ1-3,TRBV2,TRBD1,.,CASSAQGAYGNTIYF,TGTGCCAGCAGTGCCCAGGGGGCGTATGGAAACACCATATATTTT
TRBJ2-1,TRBV27,TRBD2,.,CASSLPGLAGGREQFF,TGTGCCAGCAGTCTCCCGGGACTAGCGGGGGGGCGTGAGCAGTTCTTC
TRBJ2-3,TRBV11-2,.,.,CASSFGSTDTQYF,TGTGCCAGCAGCTTCGGGAGCACAGATACGCAGTATTTT
TRBJ1-4,TRBV15,.,.,CATSAHRGANEKLFF,TGTGCCACCAGCGCGCACCGGGGGGCTAATGAAAAACTGTTTTTT
TRBJ1-6,TRBV6-5,.,.,CASSYSPRLDNSPLHF,TGTGCCAGCAGTTACTCGCCGAGGCTGGATAATTCACCCCTCCACTTT
TRBJ1-4,TRBV7-9,.,.,CASLRGGGNEKLFF,TGTGCCAGCCTTCGAGGCGGTGGGAATGAAAAACTGTTTTTT
TRBJ1-5,TRBV6-5,.,.,CASSRERASNQPQHF,TGTGCCAGCAGTCGGGAGCGGGCTAGCAATCAGCCCCAGCATTTT
TRBJ1-1,TRBV18,.,few,CASSTRELPNTEAFF,TGTGCCAGCTCAACAAGGGAGCTCCCGAACACTGAAGCTTTCTTT
TRBJ2-2,TRBV5-4,.,few,CASSRGVTGELFF,TGTGCCAGCAGCAGGGGGGTGACCGGGGAGCTGTTTTTT
TRBJ1-1,TRBV5-1,TRBD1,.,CASSWTPQGAGTEAFF,TGCGCCAGCAGCTGGACTCCACAGGGGGCTGGCACTGAAGCTTTCTTT
TRBJ2-7,TRBV7-2,.,.,CASSHTTGGAYEQYF,TGTGCCAGCAGTCATACTACAGGGGGGGCCTACGAGCAGTACTTC
TRBJ1-1,TRBV10-3,.,.,CAISGRGEAFF,TGTGCCATCAGTGGCAGGGGAGAAGCTTTCTTT
TRBJ2-7,TRBV27,.,.,CASSFLYEQYF,TGTGCCAGCAGTTTCCTCTACGAGCAGTACTTC
TRBJ2-7,TRBV30,.,.,CAWSARSLYEQYF,TGTGCCTGGAGTGCACGGTCTCTGTACGAGCAGTACTTC
TRBJ2-5,TRBV7-2,TRBD2,.,CASSPSGLSQSEYF,TGTGCCAGCAGCCCCTCGGGACTATCCCAATCCGAGTACTTC
TRBJ2-5,TRBV18,.,.,CASSPRGGLQESQYF,TGTGCCAGCTCACCTCGCGGGGGCCTCCAAGAGAGCCAGTACTTC
TRBJ1-1,TRBV18,.,.,CASSPPWGSMNTEAFF,TGTGCCAGCTCACCACCGTGGGGCTCCATGAACACTGAAGCTTTCTTT
TRBJ1-2,TRBV9,TRBD1,once,CASSGPGGASYGYTF,TGTGCCAGCAGCGGACCAGGGGGCGCGAGCTATGGCTACACCTTC
TRBJ2-1,TRBV4-3,TRBD2,.,CASSQDRGGGAYRNEQFF,TGCGCCAGCAGCCAAGATCGGGGCGGGGGGGCCTATAGGAATGAGCAGTTCTTC
TRBJ2-2,TRBV7-3,.,.,CASRRTTETGELFF,TGTGCCAGCAGGCGAACGACAGAGACCGGGGAGCTGTTTTTT
TRBJ1-2,TRBV2,TRBD1,.,CASSEQGEGYTF,TGTGCCAGCAGTGAACAGGGGGAAGGCTACACCTTC
TRBJ1-2,TRBV6-6,.,.,CASSYPPESF,TGTGCCAGCAGTTACCCCCCGGAGTCCTTC
TRBJ2-5,TRBV6-1,.,.,CASSDSRTDLETQYF,TGTGCCAGCAGTGATAGCCGCACCGATTTAGAGACCCAGTACTTC
TRBJ2-3,TRBV4-3,TRBD2,.,CASSQTSKGTDTQYF,TGCGCCAGCAGCCAGACTAGCAAAGGCACAGATACGCAGTATTTT
TRBJ2-1,TRBV19,TRBD2,.,CASSTPGTSGYNEQFF,TGTGCCAGTAGTACCCCCGGGACTAGCGGCTACAATGAGCAGTTCTTC
TRBJ2-5,TRBV7-2,TRBD2,few,CASSLVRRGGGYQETQYF,TGTGCCAGCAGCTTAGTTCGGCGGGGCGGGGGGTACCAAGAGACCCAGTACTTC
TRBJ1-2,TRBV2,.,.,CASKSGREDYGYTF,TGTGCCAGCAAGTCAGGACGGGAGGACTATGGCTACACCTTC
TRBJ2-3,TRBV7-9,.,.,CASSPRRDTQYF,TGTGCCAGCAGCCCCCGAAGGGATACGCAGTATTTT